This T cell receptor beta chain originates from a study of T cells in localized non-small cell lung cancer. Generated by immunoSEQ multiplex PCR, the TCRdb table keeps only in-frame clones and is missing some. The sample lists some 80,000 clones; almost 85% were seen once. Germline assignment: CDR1 MNHEY and CDR2 SVGAGI. The length of the CDR3 is 14 residues. V lost 2 bases to trimming and J lost 1 base, with 6 bases between them. This receptor was identified in a man aged 35 to 70 with stage I lung adenocarcinoma. The gene calls are TRBV6-5 and TRBJ1-5; D unresolved. Source: peripheral blood, taken before any cancer treatment. Here the CDR3 reads CASSYVGSNQPQHF. CDR3 bases: TGTGCCAGCAGTTACGTAGGGAGCAATCAGCCCCAGCATTTT.